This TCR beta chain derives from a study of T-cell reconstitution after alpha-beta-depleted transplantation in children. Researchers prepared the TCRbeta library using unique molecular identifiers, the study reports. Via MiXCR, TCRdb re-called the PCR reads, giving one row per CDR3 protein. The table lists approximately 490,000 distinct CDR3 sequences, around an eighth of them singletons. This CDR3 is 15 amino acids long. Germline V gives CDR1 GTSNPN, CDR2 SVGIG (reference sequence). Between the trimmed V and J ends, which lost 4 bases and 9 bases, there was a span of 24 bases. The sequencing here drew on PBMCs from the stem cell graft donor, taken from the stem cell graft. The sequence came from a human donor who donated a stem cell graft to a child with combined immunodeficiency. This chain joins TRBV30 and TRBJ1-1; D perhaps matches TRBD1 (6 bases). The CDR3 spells CAWTSNIGGGGKAFF. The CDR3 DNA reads TGTGCCTGGACCTCGAATATCGGGGGCGGGGGAAAAGCTTTCTTT.